What follows is one T cell receptor beta chain and its context. Its specificity is not known. Vbeta (60) and Jbeta (13) primers were used in the PCR. TCRdb's copy holds only in-frame clones and misses some; the assay was immunoSEQ multiplex PCR. Of 55,000 or so clones listed, 82% were seen once; the top ten hold around 3%. The data were taken from a study of cytomegalovirus exposure and HLA in healthy donors. Study results and caveats: Across donors, presence/absence analyses took sequencing depth to be roughly uniform.

The TCR was taken from a man aged 45-65 years in good health and CMV-seronegative. Sequencing was performed on PBMCs.

DNA of the CDR3: TGTGCCAGCAGCCCCTCCCCGGACAGGGTCGACTATGGCTACACCTTC. Its translation: CASSPSPDRVDYGYTF. The rearrangement links TRBV7-2 to TRBJ1-2; TRBD1 aligns across 8 bases. The CDR3 totals 16 residues. Trimming cost V 5 bases and J 3 bases; bases outside gene matches: 11. Germline-derived CDR1 and CDR2 are SGHTA and FQGNSA.